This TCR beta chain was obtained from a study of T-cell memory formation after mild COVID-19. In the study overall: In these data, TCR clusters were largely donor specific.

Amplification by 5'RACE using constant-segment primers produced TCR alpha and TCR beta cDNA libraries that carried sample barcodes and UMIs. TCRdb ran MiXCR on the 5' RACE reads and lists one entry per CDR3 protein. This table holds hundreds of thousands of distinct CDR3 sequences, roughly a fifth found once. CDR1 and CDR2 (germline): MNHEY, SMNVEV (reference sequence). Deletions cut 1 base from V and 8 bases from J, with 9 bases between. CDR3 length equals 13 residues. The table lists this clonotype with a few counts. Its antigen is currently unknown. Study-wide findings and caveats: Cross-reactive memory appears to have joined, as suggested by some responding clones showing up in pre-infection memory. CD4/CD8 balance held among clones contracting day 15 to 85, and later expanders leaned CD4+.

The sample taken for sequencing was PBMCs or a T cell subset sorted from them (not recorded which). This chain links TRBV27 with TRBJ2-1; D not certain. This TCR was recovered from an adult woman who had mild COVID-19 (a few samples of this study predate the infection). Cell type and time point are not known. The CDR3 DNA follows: TGTGCCAGCAGTTTATTTACCTGGGATGAGCAGTTCTTC. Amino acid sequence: CASSLFTWDEQFF.